Listed below are T cell receptor beta chains from one sample, sequenced in a study of PD-1 blockade in mismatch repair-deficient tumors. Profiling relied on immunoSEQ multiplex PCR, and the TCRdb table lists in-frame clones only, not all of them. Of about 79,000 clones in the sample, approximately 80% are singletons; the top ten hold approximately 5.1%. The sequencing used peripheral blood, collected 44 weeks after starting pembrolizumab. The source of these receptors is an adult with mismatch repair-deficient cancer. Both conserved end residues are part of each CDR3. Fields, in order: J gene, clone size, V gene, D gene, CDR3 DNA, CDR3 protein. D genes are given only for firm matches. Not all rows give a size; the values are once, few, many and, for expanded clones, a class.

>TRBJ2-2|NA|TRBV9|NA
TGTGCCAGCAGTGATGAGCCAGGGCACACCGGGGAGCTGTATTTT
CASSDEPGHTGELYF
>TRBJ2-3|few|TRBV6-4|NA
TGTGCCAGCAGTGTCGATGGGGACTCAGATACGCAGTATTTT
CASSVDGDSDTQYF
>TRBJ2-5|NA|TRBV11-2|NA
TGTGCCAGCAGCTTAATCCTCGGGGAGACCCAGTACTTC
CASSLILGETQYF
>TRBJ2-7|NA|TRBV4-3|TRBD1
TGCGCCAGCAGCCAAGAAGACAGGGCCTACGAGCAGTACTTC
CASSQEDRAYEQYF
>TRBJ2-2|NA|TRBV7-7|NA
TGTGCTAGCAGCTTGGCAGGGTCCACCGGGGAGCTGTTTTTT
CASSLAGSTGELFF
>TRBJ1-5|NA|TRBV18|TRBD1
TGTGCCAGCTCACCGGGGACAGACAATCAGCCCCAGCATTTT
CASSPGTDNQPQHF
>TRBJ1-2|once|TRBV7-9|NA
TGTGCCAGCAGCTTACCCCGAGGGGCGGGGGACTATGGCTACACCTTC
CASSLPRGAGDYGYTF
>TRBJ2-1|once|TRBV28|TRBD2
TGTGCCAGCAGTTTAGTAGCGGGAGCTATGGTCAATGAGCAGTTCTTC
CASSLVAGAMVNEQFF
>TRBJ2-5|NA|TRBV13|NA
TGTGCCAGCAGCTTCGGCCGTAGGGGTGAAGAGACCCAGTACTTC
CASSFGRRGEETQYF
>TRBJ1-1|NA|TRBV5-5|NA
TGTGCCAGCAGCAAACCTATAGGGAAGCAGGACACTGAAGCTTTCTTT
CASSKPIGKQDTEAFF